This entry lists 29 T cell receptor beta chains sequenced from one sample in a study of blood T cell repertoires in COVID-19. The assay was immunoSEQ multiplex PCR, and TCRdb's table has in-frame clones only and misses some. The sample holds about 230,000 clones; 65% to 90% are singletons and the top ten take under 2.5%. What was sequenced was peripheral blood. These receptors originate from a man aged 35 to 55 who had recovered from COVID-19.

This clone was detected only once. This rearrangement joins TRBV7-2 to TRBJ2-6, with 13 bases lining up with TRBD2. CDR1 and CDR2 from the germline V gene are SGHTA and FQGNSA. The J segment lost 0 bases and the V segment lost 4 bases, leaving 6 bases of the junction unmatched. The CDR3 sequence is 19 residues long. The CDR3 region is CASSSGLAGYLSGANVLTF. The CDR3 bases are TGTGCCAGCAGCTCGGGACTAGCGGGATACCTCTCTGGGGCCAACGTCCTGACTTTC. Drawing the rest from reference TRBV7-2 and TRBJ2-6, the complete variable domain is GAGVSQSPSNKVTEKGKDVELRCDPISGHTALYWYRQSLGQGLEFLIYFQGNSAPDKSGLPSDRFSAERTGGSVSTLTIQRTQQEDSAVYLCASSSGLAGYLSGANVLTFGAGSRLTVL.

The CDR3 loop is CASSQTGGANYGYTF. CDR3 coding DNA: TGTGCCAGCAGCCAAACGGGGGGAGCTAACTATGGCTACACCTTC. The V and J genes are TRBV7-9 and TRBJ1-2; the D gene is possibly TRBD1 (5 bases). The length of the CDR3 is 15 residues. Germline CDR1 reads SEHNR; CDR2 reads FQNEAQ (reference sequence). With 5 bases removed from V and 0 bases from J, the gap between germline ends came to 13 bases.

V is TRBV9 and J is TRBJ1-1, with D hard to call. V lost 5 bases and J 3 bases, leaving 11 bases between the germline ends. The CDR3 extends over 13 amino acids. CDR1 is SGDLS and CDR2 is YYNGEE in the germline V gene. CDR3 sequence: CASSPRGDTEAFF. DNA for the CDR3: TGTGCCAGCAGTCCTCGGGGAGACACTGAAGCTTTCTTT.

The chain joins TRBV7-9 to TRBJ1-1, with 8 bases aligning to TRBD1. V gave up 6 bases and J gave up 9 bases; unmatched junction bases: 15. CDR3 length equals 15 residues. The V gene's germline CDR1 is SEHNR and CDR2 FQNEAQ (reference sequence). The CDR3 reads CASSTRQGAALKAFF. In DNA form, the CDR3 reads TGTGCCAGCAGTACGCGGCAGGGGGCTGCCCTTAAAGCTTTCTTT.

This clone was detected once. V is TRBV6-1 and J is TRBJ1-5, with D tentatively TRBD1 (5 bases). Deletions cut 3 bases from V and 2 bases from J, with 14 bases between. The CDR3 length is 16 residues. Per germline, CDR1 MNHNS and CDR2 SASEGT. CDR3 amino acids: CASSDRQLGGNQPQHF. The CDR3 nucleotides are TGTGCCAGCAGTGACCGACAGCTGGGTGGCAATCAGCCCCAGCATTTT.

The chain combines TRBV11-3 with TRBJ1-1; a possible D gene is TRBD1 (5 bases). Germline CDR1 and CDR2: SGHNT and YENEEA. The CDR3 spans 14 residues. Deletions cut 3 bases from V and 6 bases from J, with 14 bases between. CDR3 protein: CASSFTGGEPEAFF. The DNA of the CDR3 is TGTGCCAGCAGCTTTACGGGGGGGGAACCTGAAGCTTTCTTT.

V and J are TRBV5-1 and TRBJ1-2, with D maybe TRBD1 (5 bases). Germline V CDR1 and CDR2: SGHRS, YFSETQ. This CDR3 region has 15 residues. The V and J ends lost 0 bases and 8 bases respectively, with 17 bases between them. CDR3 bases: TGCGCCAGCAGCTTGGCCGCGGGGGGAGCCGGGGGCTACACCTTC. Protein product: CASSLAAGGAGGYTF.

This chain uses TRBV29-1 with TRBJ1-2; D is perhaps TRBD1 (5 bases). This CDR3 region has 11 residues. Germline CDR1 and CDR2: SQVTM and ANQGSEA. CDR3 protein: CICDSNYGYTF. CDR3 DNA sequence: TGCATCTGTGACAGTAACTATGGCTACACCTTC.

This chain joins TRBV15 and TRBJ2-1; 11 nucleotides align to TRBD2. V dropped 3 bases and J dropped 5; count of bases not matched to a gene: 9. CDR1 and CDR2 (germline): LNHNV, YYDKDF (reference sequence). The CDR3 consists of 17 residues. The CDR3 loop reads CATSRLIGTSGNNEQFF. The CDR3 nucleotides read TGTGCCACCAGCAGGTTGATCGGGACTAGCGGTAACAATGAGCAGTTCTTC.

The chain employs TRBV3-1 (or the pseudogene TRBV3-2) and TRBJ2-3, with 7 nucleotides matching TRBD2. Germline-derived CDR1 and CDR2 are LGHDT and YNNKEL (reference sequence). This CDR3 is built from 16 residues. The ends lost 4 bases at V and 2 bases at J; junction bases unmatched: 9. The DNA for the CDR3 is TGTGCCAGCAGCCCAGGACTAGTTGGGGCCACAGATACGCAGTATTTT. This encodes CASSPGLVGATDTQYF.

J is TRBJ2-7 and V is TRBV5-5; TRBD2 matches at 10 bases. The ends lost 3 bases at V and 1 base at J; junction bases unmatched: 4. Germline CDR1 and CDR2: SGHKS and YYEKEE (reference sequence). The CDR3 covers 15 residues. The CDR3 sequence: CASSWGLASSYEQYF. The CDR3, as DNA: TGTGCCAGCAGCTGGGGACTAGCGAGTTCCTACGAGCAGTACTTC.

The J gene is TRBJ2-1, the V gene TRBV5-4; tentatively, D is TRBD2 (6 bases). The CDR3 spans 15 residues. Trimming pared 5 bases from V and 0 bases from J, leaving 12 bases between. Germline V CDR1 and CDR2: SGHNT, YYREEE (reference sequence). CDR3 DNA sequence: TGTGCCAGCAGGGCGGGACTGCCCTCCTACAATGAGCAGTTCTTC. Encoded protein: CASRAGLPSYNEQFF.

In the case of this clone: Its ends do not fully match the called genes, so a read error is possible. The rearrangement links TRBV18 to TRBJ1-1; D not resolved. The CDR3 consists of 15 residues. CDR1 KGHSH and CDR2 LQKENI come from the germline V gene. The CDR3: CASLSQTRGRTGAFF. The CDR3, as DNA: TGTGCCAGCTTATCCCAGACCCGCGGTCGGACTGGAGCTTTCTTT.

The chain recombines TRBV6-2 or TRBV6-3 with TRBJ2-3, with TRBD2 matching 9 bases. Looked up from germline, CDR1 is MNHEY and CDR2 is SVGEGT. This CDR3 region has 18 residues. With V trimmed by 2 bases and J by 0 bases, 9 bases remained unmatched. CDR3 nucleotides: TGTGCCAGCAGTTACGCCAGAGCGGGGGGTCCTAGCACAGATACGCAGTATTTT. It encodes CASSYARAGGPSTDTQYF.

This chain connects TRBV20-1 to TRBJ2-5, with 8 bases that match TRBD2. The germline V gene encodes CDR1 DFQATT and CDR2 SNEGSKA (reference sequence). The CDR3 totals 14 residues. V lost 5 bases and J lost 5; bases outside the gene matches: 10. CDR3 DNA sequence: TGCAGTGCTCGTGGGGCGGGGGGTCCCGAGACCCAGTACTTC. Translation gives CSARGAGGPETQYF.

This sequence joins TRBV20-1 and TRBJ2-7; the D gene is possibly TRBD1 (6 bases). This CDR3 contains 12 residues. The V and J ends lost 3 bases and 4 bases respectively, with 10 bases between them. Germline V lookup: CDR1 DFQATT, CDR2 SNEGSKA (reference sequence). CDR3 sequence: CSASGGQYEQYF. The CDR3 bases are TGCAGTGCTAGTGGGGGCCAGTACGAGCAGTACTTC.

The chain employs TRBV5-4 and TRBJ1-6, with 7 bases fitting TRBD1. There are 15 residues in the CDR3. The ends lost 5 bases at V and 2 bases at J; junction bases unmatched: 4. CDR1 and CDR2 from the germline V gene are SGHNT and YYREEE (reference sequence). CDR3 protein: CASSIQGTYNSPLHF. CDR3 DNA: TGTGCCAGCAGTATACAGGGGACCTATAATTCACCCCTCCACTTT.

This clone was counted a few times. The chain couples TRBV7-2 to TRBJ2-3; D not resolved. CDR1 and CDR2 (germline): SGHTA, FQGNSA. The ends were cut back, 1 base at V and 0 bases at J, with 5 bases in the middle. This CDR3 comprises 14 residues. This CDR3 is CASSLGPSTDTQYF. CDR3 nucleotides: TGTGCCAGCAGCTTAGGGCCTAGCACAGATACGCAGTATTTT.

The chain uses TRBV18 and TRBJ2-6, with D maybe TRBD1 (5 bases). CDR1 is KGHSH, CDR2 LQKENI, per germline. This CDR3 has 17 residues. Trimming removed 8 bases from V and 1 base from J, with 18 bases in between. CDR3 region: CASPGQVQKSGANVLTF. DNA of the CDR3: TGTGCCAGCCCCGGACAAGTACAAAAATCTGGGGCCAACGTCCTGACTTTC. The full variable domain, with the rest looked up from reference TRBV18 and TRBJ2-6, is NAGVMQNPRHLVRRRGQEARLRCSPMKGHSHVYWYRQLPEEGLKFMVYLQKENIIDESGMPKERFSAEFPKEGPSILRIQQVVRGDSAAYFCASPGQVQKSGANVLTFGAGSRLTVL.

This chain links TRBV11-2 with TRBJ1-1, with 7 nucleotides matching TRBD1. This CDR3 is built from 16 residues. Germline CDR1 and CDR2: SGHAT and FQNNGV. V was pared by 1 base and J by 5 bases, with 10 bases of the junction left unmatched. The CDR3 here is CASSLVPTGKRTEAFF. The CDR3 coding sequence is TGTGCCAGCAGCTTAGTCCCGACAGGGAAGAGGACTGAAGCTTTCTTT.

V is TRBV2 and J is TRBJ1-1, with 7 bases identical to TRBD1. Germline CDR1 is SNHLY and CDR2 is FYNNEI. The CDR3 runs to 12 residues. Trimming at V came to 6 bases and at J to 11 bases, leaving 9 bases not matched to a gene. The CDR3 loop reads CASSERQGVAFF. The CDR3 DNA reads TGTGCCAGCAGCGAACGCCAGGGGGTGGCTTTCTTT. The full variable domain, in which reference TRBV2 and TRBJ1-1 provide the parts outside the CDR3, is EPEVTQTPSHQVTQMGQEVILRCVPISNHLYFYWYRQILGQKVEFLVSFYNNEISEKSEIFDDQFSVERPDGSNFTLKIRSTKLEDSAMYFCASSERQGVAFFGQGTRLTVV.

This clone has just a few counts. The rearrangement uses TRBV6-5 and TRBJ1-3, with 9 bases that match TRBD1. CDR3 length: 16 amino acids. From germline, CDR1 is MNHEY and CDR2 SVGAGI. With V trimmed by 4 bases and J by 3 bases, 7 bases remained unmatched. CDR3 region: CASSSNRGRYGNTIYF. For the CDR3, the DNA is TGTGCCAGCAGTTCTAACAGGGGGCGATATGGAAACACCATATATTTT.

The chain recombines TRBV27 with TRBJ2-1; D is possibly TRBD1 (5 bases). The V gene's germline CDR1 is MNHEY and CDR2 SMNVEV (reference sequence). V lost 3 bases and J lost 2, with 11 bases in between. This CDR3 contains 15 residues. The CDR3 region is CASSLAQDPYNEQFF. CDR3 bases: TGTGCCAGCAGTTTGGCACAGGACCCCTACAATGAGCAGTTCTTC.

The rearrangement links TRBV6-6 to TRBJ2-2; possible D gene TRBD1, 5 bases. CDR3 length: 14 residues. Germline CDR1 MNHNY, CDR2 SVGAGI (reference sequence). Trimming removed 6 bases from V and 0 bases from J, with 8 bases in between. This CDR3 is CASRDTTNTGELFF. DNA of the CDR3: TGTGCCAGCAGGGACACTACGAACACCGGGGAGCTGTTTTTT.

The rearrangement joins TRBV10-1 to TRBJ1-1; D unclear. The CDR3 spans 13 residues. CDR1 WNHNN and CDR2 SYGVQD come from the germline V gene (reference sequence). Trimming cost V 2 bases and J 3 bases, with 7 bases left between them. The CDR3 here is CASSEREYTEAFF. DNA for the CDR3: TGCGCCAGCAGTGAGAGGGAGTACACTGAAGCTTTCTTT.

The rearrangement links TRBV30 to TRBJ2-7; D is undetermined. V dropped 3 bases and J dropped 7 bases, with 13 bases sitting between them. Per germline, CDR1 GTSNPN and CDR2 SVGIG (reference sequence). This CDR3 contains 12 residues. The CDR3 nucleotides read TGTGCCTGGAGCGACGGGTACAAGGAGCAGTACTTC. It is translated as CAWSDGYKEQYF.

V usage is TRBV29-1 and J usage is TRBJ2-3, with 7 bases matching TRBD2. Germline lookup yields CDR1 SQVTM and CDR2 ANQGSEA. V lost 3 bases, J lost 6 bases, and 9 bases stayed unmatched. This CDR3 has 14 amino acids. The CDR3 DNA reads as TGCAGCGTTGATAAGTTAAGCGGGATGGATACGCAGTATTTT. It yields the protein CSVDKLSGMDTQYF.

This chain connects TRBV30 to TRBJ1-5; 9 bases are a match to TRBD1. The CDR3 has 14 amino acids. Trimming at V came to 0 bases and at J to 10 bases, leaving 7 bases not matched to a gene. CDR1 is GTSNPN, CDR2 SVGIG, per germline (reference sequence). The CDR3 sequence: CAWSVTGQGSPQHF. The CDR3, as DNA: TGTGCCTGGAGTGTGACCGGACAGGGGTCCCCCCAGCATTTT.

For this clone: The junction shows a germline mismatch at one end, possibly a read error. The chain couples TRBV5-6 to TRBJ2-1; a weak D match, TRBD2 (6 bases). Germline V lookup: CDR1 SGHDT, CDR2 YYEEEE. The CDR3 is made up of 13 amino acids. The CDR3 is CASSLDYYNEQFF. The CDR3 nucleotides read TGTGCCAGCAGTTTGGACTACTACAATGAGCAGTTCTTC.